These 29 T cell receptor beta chains came from one sample sequenced in a study of control samples from healthy donors and cancer patients. Generated by immunoSEQ multiplex PCR, the TCRdb table keeps only in-frame clones and is missing some. This table holds 150,000 to 180,000 clones, 90% to 95% found once. The sample was blood. These receptors came from a man aged 40-55 years in good health.

The chain joins TRBV14 to TRBJ2-7, with D tentatively TRBD1 or TRBD2 (5 bases each). V shed 7 bases and J shed 4 bases, with 20 bases lying between them. CDR3 length: 15 residues. The germline V gene has CDR1 SGHDN and CDR2 FVKESK. The CDR3 sequence: CASIGAPGTPYEQYF. The CDR3 DNA is TGTGCCAGCATCGGGGCCCCAGGGACCCCTTACGAGCAGTACTTC. The full variable domain, with the rest looked up from reference TRBV14 and TRBJ2-7, is EAGVTQFPSHSVIEKGQTVTLRCDPISGHDNLYWYRRVMGKEIKFLLHFVKESKQDESGMPNNRFLAERTGGTYSTLKVQPAELEDSGVYFCASIGAPGTPYEQYFGPGTRLTVT.

This clone has only one observation. V gene TRBV27 combines with J gene TRBJ1-1, with D perhaps TRBD1 (5 bases). The CDR3 is made up of 15 amino acids. Germline V gives CDR1 MNHEY, CDR2 SMNVEV (reference sequence). The V end was cut by 1 base, the J end by 0 bases, with 9 bases between. The CDR3 is CASSLYTGMNTEAFF. CDR3 DNA: TGTGCCAGCAGTTTATATACAGGTATGAACACTGAAGCTTTCTTT.

The chain joins TRBV3-1 (or the pseudogene TRBV3-2) to TRBJ1-4; 8 nucleotides align to TRBD1. V trimming: 0 bases; J trimming: 3 bases; junction bases outside the gene matches: 6. The CDR3 has 17 amino acids. Per the germline V gene, CDR1 is LGHDT and CDR2 is YNNKEL (reference sequence). In DNA, the CDR3 is TGTGCCAGCAGCCAAGAGGAGGACAGGGTGGCTAATGAAAAACTGTTTTTT. Its translation: CASSQEEDRVANEKLFF.

The chain combines TRBV3-1 (or the pseudogene TRBV3-2) with TRBJ1-3; D is uncertain. Looked up from germline, CDR1 is LGHDT and CDR2 is YNNKEL (reference sequence). The ends were cut back, 4 bases at V and 1 base at J, with 11 bases in the middle. The CDR3 has 15 residues. CDR3 sequence (DNA): TGTGCCAGCAGCCGTCTCGGGAATTCTGGAAACACCATATATTTT. It translates to CASSRLGNSGNTIYF.

The V call is TRBV7-9, the J call TRBJ2-6; 9 bases map to TRBD2. In germline, CDR1 is SEHNR, CDR2 FQNEAQ (reference sequence). V shed 4 bases and J 4 bases; nucleotides not matched to a gene: 5. CDR3 size: 16 residues. The DNA for the CDR3 is TGTGCCAGCAGCTCAGGCGGGGGGGGAGGGGCCAACGTCCTGACTTTC. As protein: CASSSGGGGGANVLTF.

V and J are TRBV7-3 and TRBJ1-6; D is unclear. The germline V gene encodes CDR1 SGHTA and CDR2 FQGTGA. The CDR3 is made up of 14 amino acids. Trimming removed 2 bases at V and 6 bases at J, with 8 bases between. The CDR3 coding sequence is TGTGCCAGCAGCTTAGCGGACCGTAATTCACCCCTCCACTTT. Translation gives CASSLADRNSPLHF.

The rearrangement uses TRBV10-2 and TRBJ2-1; tentatively, D is TRBD1 or TRBD2 (5 bases each). CDR1 and CDR2 (germline): WSHSY, SAAADI. The V end was cut by 0 bases, the J end by 5 bases, with 14 bases between. CDR3 length equals 16 residues. The CDR3 DNA reads TGCGCCAGCAGTGAGTCGATAGGGACCCTAGACAATGAGCAGTTCTTC. Translation gives CASSESIGTLDNEQFF.

The gene calls are TRBV6-5 and TRBJ1-6, with D possibly matching TRBD1 (5 bases). CDR3 length: 16 residues. V was pared by 1 base and J by 9 bases, with 16 bases between. CDR1 and CDR2 from the germline V gene are MNHEY and SVGAGI. DNA of the CDR3: TGTGCCAGCAGTTACTGGGGCTCCGGAGAGGGTTCACCCCTCCACTTT. Translation: CASSYWGSGEGSPLHF.

The DNA for the CDR3 is TGTGCCAGCAGTGACCTCGGCGGCTCCTACAATGAGCAGTTCTTC. It codes for CASSDLGGSYNEQFF. The V gene is TRBV6-1, the J gene TRBJ2-1, with D unclear. The germline CDR1 and CDR2 sequences are MNHNS and SASEGT. With 3 bases removed from V and 0 bases from J, the gap between germline ends came to 9 bases. This CDR3 comprises 15 residues.

This clone was seen a handful of times. The chain is built from TRBV5-1 and TRBJ1-2; 9 bases are a match to TRBD1. The length of the CDR3 is 15 residues. V shed 0 bases, J shed 8 bases, and the junction held 8 bases outside the gene matches. Germline V gene data show CDR1 as SGHRS and CDR2 as YFSETQ. The CDR3 nucleotides are TGCGCCAGCAGCTTGGTGGGACAGGGAGAAGACGGCTACACCTTC. Translating it yields CASSLVGQGEDGYTF.

The rearrangement joins TRBV11-3 to TRBJ2-7; D gene unclear. V was trimmed by 5 bases and J by 3 bases, leaving 11 bases between them. The CDR3 is made up of 13 amino acids. Germline lookup yields CDR1 SGHNT and CDR2 YENEEA. The CDR3 nucleotides read TGTGCCAGCAGCCCACCGGACGGCTACGAGCAGTACTTC. Translation: CASSPPDGYEQYF.

This rearrangement joins TRBV19 to TRBJ2-7, with D possibly TRBD2 on 5 matching bases. Between the trimmed V and J ends, which lost 7 bases and 2 bases, there was a span of 15 bases. Germline CDR1 reads LNHDA; CDR2 reads SQIVND (reference sequence). This CDR3 has 14 residues. The CDR3 sequence: CASTAAGGTYEQYF. CDR3 nucleotides: TGTGCCAGTACCGCCGCGGGCGGAACCTACGAGCAGTACTTC.

The chain is built from TRBV5-1 and TRBJ1-1; D gene ambiguous. This CDR3 comprises 12 residues. V lost 2 bases and J 7 bases, leaving 9 bases between the germline ends. Germline CDR1 and CDR2: SGHRS and YFSETQ. The CDR3 sequence: CASSFPASEAFF. CDR3 nucleotide sequence: TGCGCCAGCAGCTTCCCGGCCAGTGAAGCTTTCTTT.

The chain uses TRBV7-8 and TRBJ1-1, with D unresolved. This CDR3 spans 11 amino acids. Between the trimmed V and J ends, which lost 1 base and 8 bases, there was a span of 5 bases. Germline values: CDR1 SGHVS, CDR2 FQNEAQ. Written as DNA, the CDR3 is TGTGCCAGCAGCTTAGTGGGGGAAGCTTTCTTT. It encodes CASSLVGEAFF.

J is TRBJ2-7 and V is TRBV24-1, with a weak D call TRBD1 (5 bases). There are 14 residues in the CDR3. V was clipped by 0 bases and J by 2 bases, with 7 bases between them. CDR1 KGHDR and CDR2 SFDVKD come from the germline V gene. DNA of the CDR3: TGTGCCACCAGTGATTTGGGGGCAACCTACGAGCAGTACTTC. It yields the protein CATSDLGATYEQYF.

The CDR3 sequence is CASRDVQGTDTQYF. In nucleotides, the CDR3 is TGTGCCAGCAGGGACGTCCAGGGCACAGATACGCAGTATTTT. The V and J genes are TRBV7-9 and TRBJ2-3; D is unresolved. The V gene's germline CDR1 is SEHNR and CDR2 FQNEAQ (reference sequence). The CDR3 runs to 14 residues. The V end lost 6 bases, the J end lost 1 base, and 11 bases lay between the germline ends.

The V call is TRBV5-1, the J call TRBJ2-7; D could derive from TRBD1 or TRBD2 (6 bases each). Trimming pared 3 bases from V and 2 bases from J, leaving 15 bases between. This CDR3 spans 15 amino acids. CDR1 is SGHRS and CDR2 is YFSETQ in the germline V gene. CDR3 sequence: CASSSGGGVPYEQYF. DNA of the CDR3: TGCGCCAGCAGCTCCGGGGGCGGGGTCCCCTACGAGCAGTACTTC.

This rearrangement joins TRBV6-2 or TRBV6-3 to TRBJ1-1; no clear D gene. Germline loops: CDR1 MNHEY, CDR2 SVGEGT. The CDR3 runs 13 residues. The germline V and J ends were trimmed by 4 bases and 2 bases, with 8 bases remaining between them. The CDR3 DNA reads TGTGCCAGCAGTTTTTACAGCAACACTGAAGCTTTCTTT. Its protein is CASSFYSNTEAFF.

The rearrangement links TRBV5-4 to TRBJ2-2; the D gene is possibly TRBD1 (6 bases). Trimming took off 0 bases at V and 2 bases at J, with 11 bases between the two ends. CDR3 size: 16 residues. CDR1 and CDR2 (germline): SGHNT, YYREEE (reference sequence). The CDR3: CASSLGGRGNTGELFF. The CDR3 DNA follows: TGTGCCAGCAGCTTGGGGGGCAGGGGCAACACCGGGGAGCTGTTTTTT.

This clone was observed a handful of times. The V call is TRBV18, the J call TRBJ1-1; D is undetermined. The germline CDR1 and CDR2 sequences are KGHSH and LQKENI. The length of the CDR3 is 15 residues. V gave up 3 bases and J gave up 3 bases, with 14 bases separating them. This CDR3 reads CASSPLDVGDTEAFF. In DNA form, the CDR3 reads TGTGCCAGCTCACCCCTCGACGTGGGAGACACTGAAGCTTTCTTT.

This clone was recorded only once. CDR3 in amino acids: CASSSPEGNTIYF. CDR3 DNA sequence: TGTGCCAGCAGCTCCCCCGAGGGAAACACCATATATTTT. J is TRBJ1-3 and V is TRBV7-9; D remains ambiguous. The CDR3 runs to 13 residues. V was clipped by 4 bases and J by 4 bases, with 8 bases between them. Germline V CDR1 and CDR2: SEHNR, FQNEAQ (reference sequence).

This chain links TRBV2 with TRBJ1-1, with a weak D call TRBD1 (5 bases). Per the germline V gene, CDR1 is SNHLY and CDR2 is FYNNEI. V was shortened by 6 bases and J by 11 bases, with 16 bases between the two germline ends. The CDR3 extends over 12 amino acids. CDR3 DNA sequence: TGTGCCAGCAGCGATCTGGGGCTAGGTGCTTTCTTT. Its protein product is CASSDLGLGAFF.

A few counts support this clone. CDR3 sequence reads: CASSSTPFNSPLHF. In nucleotides, the CDR3 is TGTGCCAGCAGTTCCACGCCCTTTAATTCACCCCTCCACTTT. The chain employs TRBV6-6 and TRBJ1-6; no definite D call. The CDR3 runs to 14 residues. Germline lookup yields CDR1 MNHNY and CDR2 SVGAGI (reference sequence). Trimming left V 4 bases short and J 6 bases short, with 10 bases between.

The chain is built from TRBV29-1 and TRBJ1-2; D is unresolved. The CDR3 has 11 amino acids. Trimming left V 2 bases short and J 5 bases short, with 6 bases between. Germline values: CDR1 SQVTM, CDR2 ANQGSEA. This chain's CDR3 is CSVESQYGYTF. DNA of the CDR3: TGCAGCGTTGAATCCCAGTATGGCTACACCTTC.

The chain uses TRBV9 and TRBJ1-2; D gene unclear. Germline V lookup: CDR1 SGDLS, CDR2 YYNGEE. The CDR3 sequence is 18 residues long. V was pared by 0 bases and J by 4 bases, with 22 bases between. In nucleotides, the CDR3 is TGTGCCAGCAGCGTAGGGGCTGGGGTGGAGGGTGTGAGCTATGGCTACACCTTC. Its translation: CASSVGAGVEGVSYGYTF.

V and J are TRBV5-5 and TRBJ2-2; no definite D call. In germline, CDR1 is SGHKS, CDR2 YYEKEE (reference sequence). The CDR3 totals 13 residues. Trimming pared 4 bases from V and 3 bases from J, leaving 7 bases between. The CDR3, as DNA: TGTGCCAGCAGCCCCCAGTACACCGGGGAGCTGTTTTTT. Residues: CASSPQYTGELFF.

This chain connects TRBV6-5 to TRBJ1-1; D may be TRBD1 (6 bases). Germline-derived CDR1 and CDR2 are MNHEY and SVGAGI. The CDR3 has 15 residues. V lost 2 bases to trimming and J lost 5 bases, with 15 bases between them. CDR3 bases: TGTGCCAGCAGTTACGGGAGAGGGGGATTAACTGAAGCTTTCTTT. Translation gives CASSYGRGGLTEAFF.

The chain has TRBV19 and TRBJ2-5; D is possibly TRBD2 (6 bases). The CDR3 extends over 16 amino acids. V lost 9 bases, J lost 4 bases, and 24 bases lay in between. The V gene's germline CDR1 is LNHDA and CDR2 SQIVND (reference sequence). The CDR3, as DNA: TGTGCCAGCCTCCTGACGGGGGACTGGTATTTAGAGACCCAGTACTTC. Its translation: CASLLTGDWYLETQYF.

The rearrangement uses TRBV27 and TRBJ2-7; D not certain. The CDR3 totals 14 residues. Germline-derived CDR1 and CDR2 are MNHEY and SMNVEV (reference sequence). The V end lost 2 bases, the J end lost 0 bases, and 8 bases lay between the germline ends. The CDR3 region is CASSLARISYEQYF. CDR3 nucleotides: TGTGCCAGCAGTTTAGCTCGTATCTCCTACGAGCAGTACTTC.